A single TCR beta chain is shown here with its context. Antigen specificity is unknown. The data stem from a study of T cell responses to AZD1222 COVID-19 vaccine. Study conclusions and caveats: The study identified only five to seven AZD1222 recipients as seropositive at baseline.

Trimming removed 1 base from V and 2 bases from J, with 14 bases in between. The CDR3 sequence is 15 residues long. Germline-derived CDR1 and CDR2 are GTSNPN and SVGIG (reference sequence). Data came from immunoSEQ multiplex PCR; TCRdb stores just in-frame clones and leaves some out. The sample gives about 140,000 clones, about nine tenths of which show up once; approximately 4.5% is in the top ten. This TCR was recovered from an adult in good health. This chain joins TRBV30 and TRBJ1-1, with a weak D call TRBD1 (5 bases). The sample here was peripheral blood, taken on day 0 of AZD1222 vaccination. CDR3 DNA: TGTGCCTGGAGTGGTGACAGCCTTTCTAACACTGAAGCTTTCTTT. Protein sequence: CAWSGDSLSNTEAFF.